This T cell receptor (beta chain) was found in a study of control samples from healthy donors and cancer patients. The length of the CDR3 is 15 residues. The germline V and J ends were trimmed by 5 bases and 4 bases, with 15 bases remaining between them. Germline lookup yields CDR1 MDHEN and CDR2 SYDVKM. Assay: immunoSEQ multiplex PCR; the TCRdb copy retains only in-frame clones and omits some. The sample lists about 160,000 clones, approximately 96% occurring once. The sequencing sample was made of blood. This sequence joins TRBV28 and TRBJ1-3; TRBD1 is a possible D gene (6 bases). This receptor was obtained from a woman aged 30 to 39 in good health. Here the CDR3 DNA reads TGTGCCAGCAGTCCCCTGGGGGGGCCCGGAAACACCATATATTTT. This encodes CASSPLGGPGNTIYF.